A single sample is the source of the 14 T cell receptor gamma chains below, sequenced in a study of γδ T cells in repeated Plasmodium falciparum infection. TCRdb reanalyzed the multiplex PCR reads using CATT. The top ten hold approximately 33% of the sample, which has roughly 24,000 gamma-chain clones, 2.5% to 3.5% seen once. Gammadelta T cells were flow-sorted from PBMC into Vgamma9/Vdelta2+ and Vdelta2-negative populations for bulk analysis. Material: gamma-delta T cells from blood. The receptors were sampled from a pool of human donors (malaria-infected and uninfected, not separated).

This clone was seen many times. This likely reflects a read error, since a far larger clone is one base away. The sample carries other DNA sequences with the same CDR3. The chain uses TRGV9 and TRGJ1 or TRGJ2. The J gene, not given by TCRdb, was assigned here from a germline match of the nucleotide sequence. This CDR3 region has 9 residues. Germline V lookup: CDR1 GITISATS, CDR2 ISYDGTV (reference sequence). J gave up 10 bases and V 8 bases, and 5 bases lay outside the gene matches. CDR3 sequence reads: CALSYKKLF. The DNA for the CDR3 is TGTGCCTTGTCCTACAAGAAACTCTTT.

About this clone itself: The likely explanation is a read error, given a far larger clone one base away. The V gene is TRGV3; the J gene was not called. The CDR3 extends over 11 amino acids. Germline V gene sequence: CDR1 VTNTFY, CDR2 YDVSTARD (reference sequence). The CDR3 DNA sequence: TGTGCCACCTGGGACAGGCGTGAGAAGCTCTTT. Translated: CATWDRREKLF.

This clone occurred many times. A far larger clone is only one base removed, so a read error is likely. Other DNA variants within this sample encode the same CDR3. The J gene is TRGJ1 or TRGJ2, the V gene TRGV9. Germline V gives CDR1 GITISATS, CDR2 ISYDGTV (reference sequence). The CDR3 consists of 13 residues. The CDR3, as DNA: TGTGCCTTGTGGGAGGTGCTAGGGTATAAGAAGCTCTTT. Translation: CALWEVLGYKKLF.

This clone was recorded at least ten times. For this DNA, TCRdb reports the protein of a much larger clone, which diverges at residue 13, most likely from a read error; the protein presented here is translated directly from the DNA. The V gene reported is TRGV9; the J gene is uncalled. This CDR3 is 15 amino acids long. Per the germline V gene, CDR1 is GITISATS and CDR2 is ISYDGTV (reference sequence). CDR3 region: CALWEGNLPYYKELF. DNA of the CDR3: TGTGCCTTGTGGGAGGGGAACCTACCTTATTATAAGGAACTCTTT.

In its sample, this clone was seen a few times. A far larger clone is just one base off, so this is likely a read error. Distinct nucleotide sequences in the sample also encode this CDR3. The chain is built from TRGV4 and TRGJ1 or TRGJ2. From germline, CDR1 is EGSTGY and CDR2 YDSYTSSV. The CDR3 has 17 residues. The CDR3 region is CATWDGLGREDNYKKLF. The CDR3 DNA reads as TGTGCCACCTGGGATGGGCTAGGTCGGGAGGATAATTATAAGAAACTCTTC.

This clone was counted a few times. A far larger clone is one base from this, pointing to a likely read error. The DNA is left out, because the CDR3 cannot be placed on it with certainty; the CDR3 is given as TCRdb lists it. The identical CDR3 is also encoded by other nucleotide sequences in the sample. The V gene is TRGV9; the J gene was not called. The V gene's germline CDR1 is GITISATS and CDR2 ISYDGTV (reference sequence). The CDR3 has 33 amino acids, counting both end residues. The CDR3 sequence: CALWEVQTIIIRNSLAVEQHLLSQVSIGRIQHF.

On this clone itself: The protein in TCRdb stems from a much larger clone and differs at residue 9 from this DNA's translation, likely a read error; here the protein is translated from the DNA. The chain joins TRGV9 to TRGJ1 or TRGJ2. TCRdb records no J gene; here it was assigned by comparing the DNA to germline. The germline V gene encodes CDR1 GITISATS and CDR2 ISYDGTV (reference sequence). V was clipped by 3 bases and J by 0 bases; unmatched bases: 14. This CDR3 contains 17 residues. CDR3 DNA: TGTGCCTTGTGGGAGCCAACAACCCTCTGGAATTATTATAAGAAACTCTTT. Amino acid sequence: CALWEPTTLWNYYKKLF.

This clone was seen a few times. For this DNA, TCRdb reports the protein of a much larger clone, which diverges at residue 4, most likely from a read error; the protein presented here is translated directly from the DNA. This sequence joins TRGV9 and TRGJP. The CDR3 runs to 15 residues. Germline V gives CDR1 GITISATS, CDR2 ISYDGTV (reference sequence). The CDR3 nucleotides are TGTGCCTTGCGGGAGCTCTCACCGGGCAAAAAAATCAAGGTATTT. Translated: CALRELSPGKKIKVF.

This clone was detected a few times. A far larger clone lies a single base away; this is likely a read error. Different DNA sequences within this sample yield the same CDR3. V is TRGV9 and J is TRGJ1 or TRGJ2. No J gene is reported in TCRdb; it was inferred here by comparing the DNA with germline. Germline CDR1 and CDR2: GITISATS and ISYDGTV (reference sequence). The CDR3 totals 18 residues. V shed 0 bases, J shed 0 bases, and the junction held 14 bases outside the gene matches. DNA for the CDR3: TGTGCCTTGTGGGAGGTGCCCCTCCCCCACCGGAATTATTATAAGAAACTCTTT. Translated, it gives CALWEVPLPHRNYYKKLF.

In its sample, this clone was seen once. The chain recombines TRGV2 with TRGJ1 or TRGJ2. TCRdb is silent on the J gene; assignment here came from matching the DNA to germline. The CDR3 has 12 residues. Germline loops: CDR1 EGSNGY, CDR2 YDSYNSKV. With 6 bases clipped from V and 11 bases from J, the junction kept 13 bases outside the gene matches. CDR3 sequence (DNA): TGTGCCACCTGGACGGGCAGGGTGGAGAAACTCTTT. This gives the protein CATWTGRVEKLF.

This clone was detected only a few times. A far larger clone is only one base removed, so a read error is likely. This CDR3 is also generated by other DNA sequences in the sample. This sequence joins TRGV9 and TRGJ1 or TRGJ2. Here the J gene was assigned by germline matching of the DNA, as TCRdb has none. J lost 7 bases, V lost 10 bases, and 19 bases had no gene match. CDR3 size: 14 residues. Germline CDR1 reads GITISATS; CDR2 reads ISYDGTV (reference sequence). The CDR3 loop reads CALWKIPMAYKKLF. CDR3 coding DNA: TGTGCCTTATGGAAAATTCCCATGGCGTATAAGAAACTCTTT.

This clone was recorded a few times. A far more abundant clone sits one base away, making this likely a read error. The same CDR3 arises from other DNA sequences in this sample as well. CDR3 region: CALWTGCKKLF. DNA for the CDR3: TGCGCCTTGTGGACCGGCTGTAAGAAACTCTTT. The V gene is TRGV9, the J gene TRGJ1 or TRGJ2. As TCRdb names no J gene, one was assigned here on the basis of a DNA match to germline. Germline V gives CDR1 GITISATS, CDR2 ISYDGTV (reference sequence). The CDR3 is 11 residues long.

A few counts support this clone. The TCRdb record carries a much larger clone's protein, which differs from this DNA's translation at residue 5; a read error is the likely cause, and the protein listed here is the DNA translation. The genes are TRGV9 and TRGJ1 or TRGJ2. Since TCRdb gives no J gene, matching the DNA to germline was used here to assign it. V lost 5 bases to trimming and J lost 7 bases; unmatched junction nucleotides: 11. Germline lookup yields CDR1 GITISATS and CDR2 ISYDGTV (reference sequence). CDR3 size: 13 residues. CDR3 nucleotides: TGTGCCTTGTGGGTGCCTTTGTGGTATAAGAAACTCTTT. Amino acids: CALWVPLWYKKLF.

This clone occurred many times. A far larger clone lies a single base away; this is likely a read error. No DNA is shown, since the ends of the CDR3 on it are uncertain; the CDR3 is the one TCRdb lists. CDR3 loop: CALWEAIIIRNSLAVEQHLLSQVSIGRIQHF. No J gene call was made, and the V gene is TRGV9. CDR1 is GITISATS and CDR2 is ISYDGTV in the germline V gene (reference sequence). A total of 31 residues make up the CDR3, ends included.